Each of the 8 T cell receptor beta chains below was sequenced from the same sample in a study of blood T cell repertoires in COVID-19. Only in-frame clones appear in the TCRdb table, and some are missing; sequencing was by immunoSEQ multiplex PCR. The sample records around 30,000 clones, 60% to 85% being singletons. The sample consisted of peripheral blood. The source is a woman aged 70-85 years with active or convalescent COVID-19.

The chain combines TRBV7-2 with TRBJ1-2; 8 nucleotides agree with TRBD1. Germline loops: CDR1 SGHTA, CDR2 FQGNSA. Trimming at V came to 1 base and at J to 8 bases, leaving 9 bases not matched to a gene. The CDR3 has 15 residues. The CDR3 region has the DNA TGTGCCAGCAGCTTAGGGAGGCAGGGGGCGGACGGCTACACCTTC. It yields the protein CASSLGRQGADGYTF.

The chain has TRBV7-6 and TRBJ2-1, with 16 nucleotides matching TRBD2. V shed 3 bases, J shed 9 bases, and the junction held 14 bases outside the gene matches. Per the germline V gene, CDR1 is SGHVS and CDR2 is FNYEAQ. The CDR3 loop spans 19 amino acids. CDR3 sequence: CASSFGSGTSGRGLREQFF. For the CDR3, the DNA is TGTGCCAGCAGCTTCGGGAGCGGGACTAGCGGGAGGGGGCTGCGTGAGCAGTTCTTC.

The chain joins TRBV30 to TRBJ1-4; 7 bases are shared with TRBD1. Germline CDR1 GTSNPN, CDR2 SVGIG (reference sequence). V lost 0 bases, J lost 0 bases, and 13 bases stayed unmatched. The length of the CDR3 is 19 residues. Here the CDR3 DNA reads TGTGCCTGGAGTGTTGGTTTTCTCGTCGGACAGGCAACTAATGAAAAACTGTTTTTT. Translating it yields CAWSVGFLVGQATNEKLFF.

The chain has TRBV7-2 and TRBJ2-7; D is perhaps TRBD1 (6 bases). Looked up from germline, CDR1 is SGHTA and CDR2 is FQGNSA. CDR3 length: 15 residues. V was clipped by 5 bases and J by 0 bases, with 14 bases between them. As DNA, the CDR3 is TGTGCCAGCAGCACCACCGGACAGACCTCCTACGAGCAGTACTTC. Amino acids: CASSTTGQTSYEQYF.

The rearrangement joins TRBV4-1 to TRBJ1-2; 8 bases fit TRBD1. The length of the CDR3 is 20 residues. Trimming removed 0 bases from V and 4 bases from J; junction bases left unmatched: 19. CDR1 is MGHRA and CDR2 is YSYEKL in the germline V gene. The CDR3 loop is CASSQDRLPGQGVFGYGYTF. The CDR3 bases are TGCGCCAGCAGCCAAGATCGATTACCAGGACAGGGAGTATTTGGCTATGGCTACACCTTC.

DNA of the CDR3: TGTGCCTGGACTAAGCGGGGGGTCTCCTACGAGCAGTACTTC. Residues: CAWTKRGVSYEQYF. The J gene is TRBJ2-7, the V gene TRBV30; 9 positions agree with TRBD2. CDR1 is GTSNPN, CDR2 SVGIG, per germline (reference sequence). J lost 0 bases, V lost 4 bases, and 4 bases had no gene match. The CDR3 is 14 residues long.

J is TRBJ2-3 and V is TRBV20-1; D gene unclear. The germline V and J ends were trimmed by 6 bases and 8 bases, with 12 bases remaining between them. The CDR3 spans 11 residues. Per germline, CDR1 DFQATT and CDR2 SNEGSKA (reference sequence). CDR3 sequence: CSAPRVITQYF. The CDR3, as DNA: TGCAGTGCCCCCCGGGTAATTACGCAGTATTTT.

J is TRBJ1-4 and V is TRBV9; 7 bases map to TRBD1. Looked up from germline, CDR1 is SGDLS and CDR2 is YYNGEE. J gave up 7 bases and V 3 bases, and 18 bases lay outside the gene matches. This CDR3 comprises 18 residues. For the CDR3, the DNA is TGTGCCAGCAGCGGGGGGACAGTACTTGGTGGTTCGTTTGAAAAACTGTTTTTT. Translation gives CASSGGTVLGGSFEKLFF.